At least ten counts were recorded for the clone carrying this T cell receptor beta chain. Its antigen is not known. The read ends 3 residues shy of where the CDR3 ends; the end is completed using the germline J gene. The CDR3 length is 13 residues. Germline loops: CDR1 GTSNPN, CDR2 SVGIG (reference sequence). V lost 2 bases to trimming and J lost 6 bases, with 14 bases between them. This specimen belongs to a study of T cell clonality in common variable immunodeficiency. Study conclusions and caveats: Reportedly, TCR beta sequences from common variable immunodeficiency showed fewer deletions and N-nucleotide insertions. CVID subjects had higher TCRbeta clonality than healthy controls, most marked in about a third.

Assay used: immunoSEQ multiplex PCR; TCRdb lists only in-frame clones, some missing. The profile covers 60,000 to 75,000 clones, none occurring a single time. Specimen: peripheral blood mononuclear cells. The chain carries TRBV30 and TRBJ2-7; either TRBD1 or TRBD2 may fit D (5 bases each). The clonotype comes from a person aged 18-70 years in good health. The DNA read from the CDR3 is TGTGCCTGGAGTAGAGGGGATATTTTCGAG. Translating it yields CAWSRGDIFE. The full-length CDR3 reads as CAWSRGDIFEQYF. Combining the CDR3 with reference TRBV30 and TRBJ2-7 gives the whole variable domain SQTIHQWPATLVQPVGSPLSLECTVEGTSNPNLYWYRQAAGRGLQLLFYSVGIGQISSEVPQNLSASRPQDRQFILSSKKLLLSDSGFYLCAWSRGDIFEQYFGPGTRLTVT.